The clone carrying this T cell receptor (beta chain) was detected ten times or more. Its antigen is not identified. TCRdb recomputed calls from the RACE reads with MiXCR, one row per CDR3 protein. Here the sample spans about 380,000 distinct CDR3 sequences, approximately 5% being singletons. This entry belongs to a study of human T cells and chemical hapten exposure. Findings and limits, study-wide: High-frequency TCRs, those above 1 in 1000, stayed the same after DPC sensitization.

Indicated time point: patch test 1, 2 weeks after DPC sensitization. Treatment: therapeutic diphenylcyclopropenone sensitization with weekly scalp DPC. Prior to application of each patch test, blood was drawn. The V gene's germline CDR1 is ENHRY and CDR2 SYGVKD. This CDR3 has 17 amino acids. The V and J ends lost 3 bases and 4 bases respectively, with 20 bases between them. The chain has TRBV10-3 and TRBJ2-3, with D tentatively TRBD2 (5 bases). The source material was whole blood, sampled in connection with sensitization to the hapten diphenylcyclopropenone (DPC). The clonotype was recovered from a woman in her forties or fifties with alopecia areata. Some clones in this sample may be carry-over from other donors' samples. The CDR3 bases are TGTGCCATCAGTGATAAGATGAGTAAAATCGGGGCAGATACGCAGTATTTT. It is translated as CAISDKMSKIGADTQYF.